The sequence of this T cell receptor (beta chain) was determined in a study of CD8 T cells in ankylosing spondylitis. TCRdb ran MiXCR on the 5' RACE reads and lists one entry per CDR3 protein. The sample contains just under 350,000 distinct CDR3 sequences, under 15% of which appear only once. Study observations and caveats: As for the disease-linked clones, they showed a CD8+ phenotype and occurred at relatively low frequencies in peripheral blood. Disease-linked clones reportedly concentrated significantly in matched ankylosing spondylitis synovial fluid.

This CDR3 has 13 amino acids. Per the germline V gene, CDR1 is SGHKS and CDR2 is YYEKEE (reference sequence). The V gene lost 2 bases and the J gene lost 2 bases, with 8 bases spanning the gap. Worth noting for this clonotype: The target antigen is unknown.

The sequenced sample consisted of blood, either unsorted or a sorted T cell fraction (not recorded which). This clonotype was sampled from a male donor with ankylosing spondylitis or in good health (not recorded which). This rearrangement joins TRBV5-5 to TRBJ2-7; possibly TRBD1 or TRBD2 for D (5 bases each). CDR3 protein: CASSFEGTYEQYF. The CDR3 DNA reads TGTGCCAGCAGCTTTGAGGGGACCTACGAGCAGTACTTC. The variable domain in full, completed from reference TRBV5-5 and TRBJ2-7, reads DAGVTQSPTHLIKTRGQQVTLRCSPISGHKSVSWYQQVLGQGPQFIFQYYEKEERGRGNFPDRFSARQFPNYSSELNVNALLLGDSALYLCASSFEGTYEQYFGPGTRLTVT.